This T cell receptor (beta chain) was recovered during a study of follicular helper T cells after annual influenza vaccination. Whole-study context: Some donors were sampled over the 2013-2014, 2014-2015 and 2015-2016 vaccinations.

TCRB was sequenced at Survey level resolution. Data came from immunoSEQ multiplex PCR; TCRdb stores just in-frame clones and leaves some out. Counted here are about 5,000 clones, 83% occurring once; the ten biggest clones make up 1.2%. A few counts support this clone. The antigen is not known. General observations from the study: Day 7 ICOS+CD38+ clones were most often found later in ICOS-CD38- cTfh cells.

Time point defined: 2015-2016 season, 7 days after influenza vaccination. Adults received seasonal inactivated influenza vaccine, with sorted blood CD4 subsets sequenced before and after. The CDR3 totals 15 residues. With 6 bases clipped from V and 6 bases from J, the junction kept 9 bases outside the gene matches. Germline lookup yields CDR1 LNHDA and CDR2 SQIVND (reference sequence). The specimen comprised CXCR5+ CD38- circulating T follicular helper cells from blood, sampled 7 days after influenza vaccination. The subset here: circulating Tfh, non-naive CD4+CXCR5+PD-1+ (ICOS+CD38+ or ICOS-CD38-). This receptor was identified in an adult who received the influenza vaccine. This chain joins TRBV19 and TRBJ1-5; 9 bases map to TRBD1. This CDR3 is CASSMAQGASQPQHF. The CDR3 DNA sequence: TGTGCCAGTAGCATGGCACAGGGGGCAAGTCAGCCCCAGCATTTT.